Presented here are 5 T cell receptor beta chains from one specimen sequenced in a study of blood T cell repertoires in COVID-19. Measured with immunoSEQ multiplex PCR; TCRdb has only the in-frame clones, and not every one. The table shows tens of thousands of clones, with about 81% occurring only once. The sample was peripheral blood. All receptors come from a human donor in a cohort sampled during active COVID-19.

The chain carries TRBV19 and TRBJ2-5; TRBD2 matches at 13 bases. There are 16 residues in the CDR3. The V segment lost 4 bases and the J segment 5 bases; nucleotides outside the gene matches: 7. The germline V gene encodes CDR1 LNHDA and CDR2 SQIVND (reference sequence). The CDR3, as DNA: TGTGCCAGTAGTAAGGGACTAGCGGGGTTCCTGGAGACCCAGTACTTC. Protein sequence: CASSKGLAGFLETQYF.

The J gene is TRBJ1-1, the V gene TRBV7-9; 9 nucleotides match TRBD1. After removal of 5 bases from V and 6 bases from J, the junction contained 4 bases not matched to a gene. The CDR3 covers 13 residues. Germline V lookup: CDR1 SEHNR, CDR2 FQNEAQ (reference sequence). The CDR3 loop reads CASSAGTGSEAFF. DNA of the CDR3: TGTGCCAGCAGCGCCGGGACAGGGTCTGAAGCTTTCTTT.

This clone was seen just once. V usage is TRBV5-6 and J usage is TRBJ1-2; the match to TRBD1 covers 7 bases. This CDR3 spans 12 amino acids. V shed 3 bases, J shed 12 bases, and the junction held 8 bases outside the gene matches. Germline V CDR1 and CDR2: SGHDT, YYEEEE. The CDR3 DNA sequence: TGTGCCAGCAGCTCGGAGGGGGCCACCGACACCTTC. Protein sequence: CASSSEGATDTF.

The rearrangement joins TRBV6-1 to TRBJ1-6, with D hard to call. Looked up from germline, CDR1 is MNHNS and CDR2 is SASEGT. V gave up 3 bases and J gave up 3 bases, with 21 bases separating them. This CDR3 is built from 19 residues. The CDR3 region has the DNA TGTGCCAGCAGTGACCCCTCCGTAGGACTCACTCTCTATAATTCACCCCTCCACTTT. The encoded protein is CASSDPSVGLTLYNSPLHF.

V usage is TRBV24-1 and J usage is TRBJ2-3; D gene unclear. V shed 5 bases and J shed 4 bases, with 9 bases lying between them. The CDR3 is made up of 13 amino acids. Germline lookup yields CDR1 KGHDR and CDR2 SFDVKD. In DNA form, the CDR3 reads TGTGCCACCAGTGGCCGGTTCGCAGATACGCAGTATTTT. Its protein product is CATSGRFADTQYF.